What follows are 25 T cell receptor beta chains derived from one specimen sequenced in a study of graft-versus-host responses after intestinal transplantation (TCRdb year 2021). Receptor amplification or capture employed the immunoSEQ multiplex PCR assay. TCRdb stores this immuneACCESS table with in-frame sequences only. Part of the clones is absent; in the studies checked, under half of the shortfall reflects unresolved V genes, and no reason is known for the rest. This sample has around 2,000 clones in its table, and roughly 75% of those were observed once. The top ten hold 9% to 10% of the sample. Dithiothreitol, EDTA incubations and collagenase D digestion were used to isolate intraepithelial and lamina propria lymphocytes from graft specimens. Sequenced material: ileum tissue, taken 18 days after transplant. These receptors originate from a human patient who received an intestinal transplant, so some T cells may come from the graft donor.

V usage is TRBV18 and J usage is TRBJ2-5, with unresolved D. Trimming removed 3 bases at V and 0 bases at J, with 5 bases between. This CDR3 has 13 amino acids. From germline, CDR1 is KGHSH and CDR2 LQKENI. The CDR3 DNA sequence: TGTGCCAGCTCACCTCCAAACCAAGAGACCCAGTACTTC. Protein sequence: CASSPPNQETQYF.

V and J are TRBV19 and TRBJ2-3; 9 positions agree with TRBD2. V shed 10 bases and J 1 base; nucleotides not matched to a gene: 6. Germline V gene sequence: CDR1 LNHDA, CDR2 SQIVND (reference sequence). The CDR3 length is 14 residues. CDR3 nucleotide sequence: TGTGCCACCAGTTGGACTAGCGGCACAGATACGCAGTATTTT. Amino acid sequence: CATSWTSGTDTQYF.

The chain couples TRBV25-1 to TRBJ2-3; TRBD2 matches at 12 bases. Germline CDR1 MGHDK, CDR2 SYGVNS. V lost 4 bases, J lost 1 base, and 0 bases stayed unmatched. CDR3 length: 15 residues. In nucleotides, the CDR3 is TGTGCCAGCAGTGGACTAGCGGGGGGCACAGATACGCAGTATTTT. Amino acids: CASSGLAGGTDTQYF.

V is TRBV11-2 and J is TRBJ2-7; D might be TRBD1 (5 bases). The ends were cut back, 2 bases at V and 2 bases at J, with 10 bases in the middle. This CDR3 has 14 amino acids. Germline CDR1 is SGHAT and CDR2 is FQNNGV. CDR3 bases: TGTGCCAGCAGCTTACAGGGCCCCCCCTACGAGCAGTACTTC. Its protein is CASSLQGPPYEQYF.

The CDR3 protein is CASRGGGNYGYTF. The CDR3 DNA reads TGTGCCAGCAGAGGAGGGGGGAACTATGGCTACACCTTC. This chain connects TRBV13 to TRBJ1-2, with a weak D call TRBD1 (6 bases). V was shortened by 6 bases and J by 2 bases, with 10 bases between the two germline ends. This CDR3 spans 13 amino acids. Germline V gives CDR1 PRHDT, CDR2 FYEKMQ (reference sequence).

Here the CDR3 DNA reads TGTGCCAGCAGTTTATTCGAGGGACGGACTAATCTCTATAGCAATCAGCCCCAGCATTTT. As protein: CASSLFEGRTNLYSNQPQHF. The rearrangement links TRBV28 to TRBJ1-5, with a tentative D call TRBD1 (5 bases). There are 20 residues in the CDR3. Germline V gives CDR1 MDHEN, CDR2 SYDVKM. The ends were cut back, 1 base at V and 0 bases at J, with 22 bases in the middle.

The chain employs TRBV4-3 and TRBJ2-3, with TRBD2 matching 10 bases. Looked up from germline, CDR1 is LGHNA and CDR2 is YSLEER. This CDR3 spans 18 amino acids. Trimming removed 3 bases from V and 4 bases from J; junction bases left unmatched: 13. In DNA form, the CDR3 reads TGCGCCAGCAGCCAGGTCAGCGGGGGGGCCGAAGGCGCAGATACGCAGTATTTT. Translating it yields CASSQVSGGAEGADTQYF.

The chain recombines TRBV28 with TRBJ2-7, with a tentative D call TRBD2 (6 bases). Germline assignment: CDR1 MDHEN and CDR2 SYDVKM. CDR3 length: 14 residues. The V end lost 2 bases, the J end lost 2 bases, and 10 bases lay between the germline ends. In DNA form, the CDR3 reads TGTGCCAGCAGTTTAACGCGGGAACCCTACGAGCAGTACTTC. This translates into CASSLTREPYEQYF.

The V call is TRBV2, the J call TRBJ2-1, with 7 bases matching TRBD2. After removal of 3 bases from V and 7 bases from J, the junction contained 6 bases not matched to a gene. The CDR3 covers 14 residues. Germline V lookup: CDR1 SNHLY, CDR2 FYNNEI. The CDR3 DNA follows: TGTGCCAGCAGTGAGGGAAGACTAGCAAATGAGCAGTTCTTC. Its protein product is CASSEGRLANEQFF.

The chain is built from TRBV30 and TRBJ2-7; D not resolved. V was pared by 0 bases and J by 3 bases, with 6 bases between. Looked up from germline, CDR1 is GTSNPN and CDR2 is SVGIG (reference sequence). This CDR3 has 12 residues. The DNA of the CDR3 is TGTGCCTGGAGTGTAAGTGTCTACGAGCAGTACTTC. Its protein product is CAWSVSVYEQYF.

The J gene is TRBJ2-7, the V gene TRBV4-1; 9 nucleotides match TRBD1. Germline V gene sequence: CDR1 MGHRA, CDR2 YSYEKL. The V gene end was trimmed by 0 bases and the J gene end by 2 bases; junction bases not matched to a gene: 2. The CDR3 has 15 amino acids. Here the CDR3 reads CASSQEWTGAYEQYF. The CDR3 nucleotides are TGCGCCAGCAGCCAAGAGTGGACAGGGGCCTACGAGCAGTACTTC.

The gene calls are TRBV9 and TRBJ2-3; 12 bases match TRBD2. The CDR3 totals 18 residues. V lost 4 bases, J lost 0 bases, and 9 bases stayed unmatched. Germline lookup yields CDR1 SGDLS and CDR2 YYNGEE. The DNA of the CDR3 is TGTGCCAGCAGCCCGCTAGCGGGAGGGACTCCTAGCACAGATACGCAGTATTTT. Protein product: CASSPLAGGTPSTDTQYF.

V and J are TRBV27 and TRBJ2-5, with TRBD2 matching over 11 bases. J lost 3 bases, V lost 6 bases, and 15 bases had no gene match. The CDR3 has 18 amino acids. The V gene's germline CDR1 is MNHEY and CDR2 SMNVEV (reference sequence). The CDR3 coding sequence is TGTGCCAGCAGCCCGACTAGCGGGGCGGCGCGTTCCGAAGAGACCCAGTACTTC. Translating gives CASSPTSGAARSEETQYF.

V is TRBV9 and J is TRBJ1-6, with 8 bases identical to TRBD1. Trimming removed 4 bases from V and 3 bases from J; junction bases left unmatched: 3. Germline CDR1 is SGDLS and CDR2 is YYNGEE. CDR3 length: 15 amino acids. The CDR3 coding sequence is TGTGCCAGCAGCCCTACAGGGGGCTATAATTCACCCCTCCACTTT. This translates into CASSPTGGYNSPLHF.

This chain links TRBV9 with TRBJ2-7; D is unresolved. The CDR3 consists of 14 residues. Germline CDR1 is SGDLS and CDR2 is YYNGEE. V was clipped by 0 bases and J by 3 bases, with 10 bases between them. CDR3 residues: CASSVAGQNYEQYF. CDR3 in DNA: TGTGCCAGCAGCGTAGCTGGCCAGAACTACGAGCAGTACTTC.

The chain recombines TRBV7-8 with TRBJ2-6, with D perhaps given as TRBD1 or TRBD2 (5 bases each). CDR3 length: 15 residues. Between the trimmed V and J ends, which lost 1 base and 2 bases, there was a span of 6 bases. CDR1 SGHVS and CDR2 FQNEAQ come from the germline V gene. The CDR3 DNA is TGTGCCAGCAGCTTAGTGGGGGCTGGGGCCAACGTCCTGACTTTC. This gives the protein CASSLVGAGANVLTF.

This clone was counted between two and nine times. CDR3 in amino acids: CASRAGTSYQETQYF. Here the CDR3 DNA reads TGTGCCAGCAGGGCCGGGACTTCGTACCAAGAGACCCAGTACTTC. The genes are TRBV6-5 and TRBJ2-5; D might be TRBD2 (6 bases). The germline gives CDR1 MNHEY, CDR2 SVGAGI. Trimming took off 6 bases at V and 0 bases at J, with 14 bases between the two ends. This CDR3 spans 15 amino acids.

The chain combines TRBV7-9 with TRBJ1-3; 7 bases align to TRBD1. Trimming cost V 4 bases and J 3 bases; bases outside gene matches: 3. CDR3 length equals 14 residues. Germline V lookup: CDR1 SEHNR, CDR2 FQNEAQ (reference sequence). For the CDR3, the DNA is TGTGCCAGCAGCTACAGGGGACATGGAAACACCATATATTTT. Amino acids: CASSYRGHGNTIYF. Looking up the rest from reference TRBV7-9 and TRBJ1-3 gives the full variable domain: DTGVSQNPRHKITKRGQNVTFRCDPISEHNRLYWYRQTLGQGPEFLTYFQNEAQLEKSRLLSDRFSAERPKGSFSTLEIQRTEQGDSAMYLCASSYRGHGNTIYFGEGSWLTVV.

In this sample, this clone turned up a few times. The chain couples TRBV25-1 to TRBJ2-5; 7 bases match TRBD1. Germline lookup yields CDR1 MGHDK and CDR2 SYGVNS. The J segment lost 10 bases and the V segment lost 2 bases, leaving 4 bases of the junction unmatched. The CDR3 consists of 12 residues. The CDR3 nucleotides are TGTGCCAGCAGTGAAGGAGCAGGGGGCCAGTACTTC. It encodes CASSEGAGGQYF.

This chain's CDR3 is CASSLSPGNEQFF. CDR3 nucleotides: TGTGCCAGCAGCTTGAGTCCAGGGAATGAGCAGTTCTTC. The rearrangement joins TRBV5-6 to TRBJ2-1; TRBD1 is a possible D gene (5 bases). Trimming removed 1 base at V and 7 bases at J, with 9 bases between. This CDR3 has 13 amino acids. The germline gives CDR1 SGHDT, CDR2 YYEEEE.

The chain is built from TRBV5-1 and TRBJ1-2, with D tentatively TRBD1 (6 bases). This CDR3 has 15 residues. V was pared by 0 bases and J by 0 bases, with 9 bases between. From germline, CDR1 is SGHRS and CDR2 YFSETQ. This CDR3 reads CASSLGRGSNYGYTF. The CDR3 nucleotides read TGCGCCAGCAGCTTGGGTAGGGGGTCTAACTATGGCTACACCTTC.

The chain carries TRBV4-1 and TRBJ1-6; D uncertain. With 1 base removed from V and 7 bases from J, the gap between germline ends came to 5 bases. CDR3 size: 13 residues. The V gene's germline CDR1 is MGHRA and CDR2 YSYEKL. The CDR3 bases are TGCGCCAGCAGCCAAGTAGGGAATTCACCCCTCCACTTT. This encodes CASSQVGNSPLHF.

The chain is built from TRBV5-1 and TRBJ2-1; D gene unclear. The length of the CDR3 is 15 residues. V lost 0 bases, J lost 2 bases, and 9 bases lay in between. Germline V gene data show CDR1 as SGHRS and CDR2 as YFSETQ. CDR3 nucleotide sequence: TGCGCCAGCAGCTTGGTGGGCGGTACCTACAATGAGCAGTTCTTC. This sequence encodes CASSLVGGTYNEQFF.

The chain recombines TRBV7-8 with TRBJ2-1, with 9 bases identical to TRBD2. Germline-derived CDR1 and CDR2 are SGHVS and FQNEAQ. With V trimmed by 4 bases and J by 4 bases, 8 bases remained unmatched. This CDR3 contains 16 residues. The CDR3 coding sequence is TGTGCCAGCAGCTCTCCGAGCGGGAGGCCATACAATGAGCAGTTCTTC. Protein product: CASSSPSGRPYNEQFF.

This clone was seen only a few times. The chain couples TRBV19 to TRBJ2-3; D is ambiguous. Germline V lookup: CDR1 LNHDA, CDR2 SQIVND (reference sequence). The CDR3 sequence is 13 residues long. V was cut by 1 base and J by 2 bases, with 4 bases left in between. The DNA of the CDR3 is TGTGCCAGTAGTATAGGACACACAGATACGCAGTATTTT. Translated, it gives CASSIGHTDTQYF. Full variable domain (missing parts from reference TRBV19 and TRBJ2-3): DGGITQSPKYLFRKEGQNVTLSCEQNLNHDAMYWYRQDPGQGLRLIYYSQIVNDFQKGDIAEGYSVSREKKESFPLTVTSAQKNPTAFYLCASSIGHTDTQYFGPGTRLTVL.